The 2 T cell receptor beta chains in this list originate from one sample, sequenced in a study of T cell changes during pregnancy in multiple sclerosis. Using immunoSEQ multiplex PCR, the repertoire was profiled, and TCRdb retains in-frame clones only, with some absent. The sample has about 80,000 clones; under 95% are singletons. Here the sequenced sample was peripheral blood, taken before pregnancy. The receptors shown here come from a female donor with multiple sclerosis, enrolled in a pregnancy study.

The chain links TRBV6-1 to TRBJ2-1; TRBD2 matches 8 bases. This CDR3 has 15 amino acids. The germline CDR1 and CDR2 sequences are MNHNS and SASEGT. V shed 6 bases and J 3 bases; nucleotides not matched to a gene: 7. The CDR3, as DNA: TGTGCCAGCAGCAAAGGGACTAGTAACTACAATGAGCAGTTCTTC. This gives the protein CASSKGTSNYNEQFF.

This sequence joins TRBV6-6 and TRBJ2-5; 7 bases line up with TRBD2. Germline V gene sequence: CDR1 MNHNY, CDR2 SVGAGI (reference sequence). Trimming removed 2 bases from V and 5 bases from J; junction bases left unmatched: 11. The CDR3 totals 16 residues. CDR3 loop: CASSYGTGGFGETQYF. The CDR3, as DNA: TGTGCCAGCAGTTACGGGACGGGAGGCTTTGGGGAGACCCAGTACTTC.